This TCR beta chain was documented in a study of T cells expressing NK-cell markers. Study-level information: HCMV seropositivity marked seven of the eight sequenced donors; one was seronegative.

The CDR3 loop spans 15 amino acids. Germline V lookup: CDR1 DFQATT, CDR2 SNEGSKA (reference sequence). A 5'RACE template switching approach incorporating UMIs was used to make TCR beta cDNA. TCRdb reprocessed the 5' RACE reads and stores each CDR3 protein as one record, lacking DNA. The sample has a few hundred thousand distinct CDR3 sequences. As to this clonotype: Antigen unknown.

Findings of the study overall: Also leading the CD3+CD56-NKG2C+ fraction in a handful of donors were these clonotypes. The dominant NKG2C+ clonotypes represented about 1.0-7.5% of CD8+ T cells in 6 or 7 donors.

The material sequenced was blood T cells: a sorted CD56 or NKG2C T cell subset, CD4+ or CD8+ T cells, or bulk PBMC T cells (not recorded which). The TCR originated in a man aged 18-70 years in good health. The chain links TRBV20-1 to TRBJ2-5; TCRdb's assignment of TRBD1 cannot be checked, as there is no DNA. CDR3 residues: CSARDGGRGSETQYF.